This T cell receptor beta chain was documented in a study of long-term antiretroviral therapy in people with HIV. The CDR3 loop spans 14 amino acids. The ends were cut back, 0 bases at V and 2 bases at J, with 6 bases in the middle. Germline V gene lookup returns CDR1 SGDLS and CDR2 YYNGEE. Runs used v3.0 of the immunoSEQ assay and were done at survey level. The data were produced by immunoSEQ multiplex PCR, yet TCRdb's version contains in-frame clones alone and is incomplete. The sample carries roughly 38,000 clones, less than 85% recorded once. Only one count was recorded for this clone. The J gene is TRBJ1-3, the V gene TRBV9; perhaps TRBD1 as D (5 bases). The TCR was taken from a man aged 30-40 years with HIV. Here the sequenced sample was unsorted PBMCs, taken 3.4 years after starting antiretroviral therapy. The CDR3 region is CASSVGQTGNTIYF. As DNA, the CDR3 is TGTGCCAGCAGCGTAGGACAGACTGGAAACACCATATATTTT.